This TCR beta chain was documented in a study of CD8 T cells in cerebrospinal fluid in Alzheimer's disease. Study in general: Two single-cell methods, plate-based nested PCR and droplet-based sequencing, assessed CSF clonal expansion.

This clonotype registers medium-sized (0.01 to 0.1%) by frequency. Reanalyzing the 10x single-cell sequencing reads, TCRdb keeps one entry per CDR3 protein, without DNA. The data show 850 to 1,300 distinct CDR3 sequences, and the top ten clones hold around 10%. Live CSF cells were sorted with a live/dead marker for droplet-based sequencing. The specimen sequenced was cerebrospinal fluid. This receptor was identified in a human donor in good health.

The chain's CDR3 is CASSRLGTWDTEAFF. The J gene is TRBJ1-1, the V gene TRBV5-1. Germline CDR1 and CDR2: SGHRS and YFSETQ. The CDR3 is 15 amino acids.